The clone carrying this T cell receptor beta chain was seen a few times. Antigen: not known. The protocol attached unique molecular identifiers to individual cDNA molecules. Using its own MiXCR run on the 5' RACE reads, TCRdb lists one record per CDR3 protein. In the table there are about 99,000 distinct CDR3 sequences, around 17% of which are singletons. The data derive from a study of early T cells in non-severe SARS-CoV-2 infection. Study context: Chains were unpaired, as sequencing was done on bulk RNA from unsorted whole blood. Overall study results and limits: Sequences matched to VDJdb favored anti-spike CD8 responses, while private and CD4 specificities were missed.

The source is an adult who was a healthcare worker with PCR-confirmed SARS-CoV-2 infection or an uninfected control (not recorded which). Sequenced input: whole blood.

In nucleotides, the CDR3 is TGTGCCAGCAGCTATGACAGGGGGCGGAACGAGGAGCTGTTTTTT. Amino acids: CASSYDRGRNEELFF. The rearrangement uses TRBV12-3 or TRBV12-4 and TRBJ2-2, with 10 bases lining up with TRBD1. The CDR3 covers 15 residues. V lost 6 bases to trimming and J lost 10 bases; unmatched junction nucleotides: 11.